This T cell receptor (beta chain) was captured by sequencing in a study of identical twins. Study outcomes and limitations: Models underestimated out-of-frame TCR alpha sharing in monozygotic twins.

In TCRdb, the 5' RACE reads were re-called with MiXCR into one record per CDR3 protein. The data contain 550,000 to 800,000 distinct CDR3 sequences, 7% to 7.5% of them singletons. Trimming at V came to 1 base and at J to 7 bases, leaving 3 bases not matched to a gene. The CDR3 runs to 15 residues. Germline V gene data show CDR1 as SGHTA and CDR2 as FQGNSA. In its sample, this clonotype was seen a few times. Its target is not known. The sample was also linked to a second study, of yellow fever vaccine responses in identical twins.

The origin of this receptor is a young woman in good health. Sequenced input: PBMCs. This sequence joins TRBV7-2 and TRBJ1-6, with 8 bases matching TRBD1. The CDR3 region has the DNA TGTGCCAGCAGCTTAGGGACAGGGAGGAATTCACCCCTCCACTTT. Encoded protein: CASSLGTGRNSPLHF.